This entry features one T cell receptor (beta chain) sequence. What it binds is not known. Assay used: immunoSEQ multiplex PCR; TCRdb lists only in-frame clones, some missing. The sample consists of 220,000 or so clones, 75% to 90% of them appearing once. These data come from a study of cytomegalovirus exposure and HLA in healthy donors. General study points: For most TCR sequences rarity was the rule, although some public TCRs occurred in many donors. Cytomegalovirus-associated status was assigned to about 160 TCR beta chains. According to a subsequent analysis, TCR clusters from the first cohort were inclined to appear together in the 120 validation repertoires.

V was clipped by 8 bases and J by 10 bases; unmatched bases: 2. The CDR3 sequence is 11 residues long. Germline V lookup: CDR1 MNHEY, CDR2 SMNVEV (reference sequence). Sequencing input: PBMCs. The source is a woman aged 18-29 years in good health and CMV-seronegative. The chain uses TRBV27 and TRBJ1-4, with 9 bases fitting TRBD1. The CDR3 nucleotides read TGTGCCAGCGGGACAGGGAGAAAACTGTTTTTT. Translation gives CASGTGRKLFF.